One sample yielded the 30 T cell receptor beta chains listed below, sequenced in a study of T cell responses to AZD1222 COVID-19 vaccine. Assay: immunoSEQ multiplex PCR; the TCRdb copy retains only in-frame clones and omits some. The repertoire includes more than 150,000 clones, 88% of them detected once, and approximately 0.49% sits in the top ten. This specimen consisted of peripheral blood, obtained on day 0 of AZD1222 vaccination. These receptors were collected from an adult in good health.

The CDR3: CASSEVWGRGPGTDTQYF. The CDR3 bases are TGCGCCAGCAGTGAGGTGTGGGGCAGGGGGCCCGGCACAGATACGCAGTATTTT. The V gene is TRBV10-1, the J gene TRBJ2-3, with TRBD1 identical over 8 bases. CDR1 and CDR2 from the germline V gene are WNHNN and SYGVQD (reference sequence). The CDR3 extends over 18 amino acids. J lost 1 base, V lost 2 bases, and 11 bases had no gene match.

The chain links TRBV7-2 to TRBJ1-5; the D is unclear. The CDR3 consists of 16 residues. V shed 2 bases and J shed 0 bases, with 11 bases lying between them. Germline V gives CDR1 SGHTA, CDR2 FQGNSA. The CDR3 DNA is TGTGCCAGCAGCTTATATGTCGGATATAGCAATCAGCCCCAGCATTTT. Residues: CASSLYVGYSNQPQHF.

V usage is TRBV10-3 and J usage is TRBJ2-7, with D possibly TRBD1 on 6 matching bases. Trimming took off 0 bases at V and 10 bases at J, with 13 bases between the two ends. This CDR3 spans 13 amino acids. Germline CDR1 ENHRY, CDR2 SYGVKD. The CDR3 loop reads CAISESNRDNQYF. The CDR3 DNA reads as TGTGCCATCAGTGAGTCGAACAGGGATAATCAGTACTTC.

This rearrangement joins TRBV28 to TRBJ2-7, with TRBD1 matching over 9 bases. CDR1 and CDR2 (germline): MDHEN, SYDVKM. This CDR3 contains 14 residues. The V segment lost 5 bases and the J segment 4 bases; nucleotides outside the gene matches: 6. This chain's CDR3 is CASSTGQGLYEQYF. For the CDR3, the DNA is TGTGCCAGCAGTACCGGACAGGGGCTTTACGAGCAGTACTTC.

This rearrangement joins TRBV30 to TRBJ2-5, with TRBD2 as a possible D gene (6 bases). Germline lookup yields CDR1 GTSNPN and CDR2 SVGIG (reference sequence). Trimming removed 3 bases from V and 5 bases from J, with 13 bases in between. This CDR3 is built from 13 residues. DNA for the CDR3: TGTGCCTGGAGAGGAGGGGTTCGGGAGACCCAGTACTTC. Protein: CAWRGGVRETQYF.

The CDR3 reads CASRRQHEQYF. The CDR3 coding sequence is TGTGCCAGCAGACGACAGCACGAGCAGTACTTC. The chain couples TRBV6-5 to TRBJ2-7, with a weak D call TRBD1 (5 bases). Trimming stripped 6 bases from V and 5 bases from J, with 8 bases between. CDR3 size: 11 residues. CDR1 MNHEY and CDR2 SVGAGI come from the germline V gene.

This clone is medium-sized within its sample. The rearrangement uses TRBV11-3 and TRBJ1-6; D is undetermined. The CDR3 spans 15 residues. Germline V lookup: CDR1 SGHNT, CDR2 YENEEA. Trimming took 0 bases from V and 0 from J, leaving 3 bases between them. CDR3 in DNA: TGTGCCAGCAGCTTAGACAGCTCCTATAATTCACCCCTCCACTTT. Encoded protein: CASSLDSSYNSPLHF.

CDR3: CASSLGGQYF. CDR3 in DNA: TGTGCCAGCAGCTTGGGAGGGCAGTACTTC. The rearrangement joins TRBV5-6 to TRBJ2-7; D not certain. The CDR3 has 10 residues. The germline V and J ends were trimmed by 0 bases and 9 bases, with 4 bases remaining between them. Germline V gene data show CDR1 as SGHDT and CDR2 as YYEEEE.

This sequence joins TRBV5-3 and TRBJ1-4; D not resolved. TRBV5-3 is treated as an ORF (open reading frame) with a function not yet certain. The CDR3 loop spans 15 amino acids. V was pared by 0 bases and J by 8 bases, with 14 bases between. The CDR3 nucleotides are TGTGCCAGAAGCTTGGGGGAGGAGTTTTGGGAAAAACTGTTTTTT. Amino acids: CARSLGEEFWEKLFF.

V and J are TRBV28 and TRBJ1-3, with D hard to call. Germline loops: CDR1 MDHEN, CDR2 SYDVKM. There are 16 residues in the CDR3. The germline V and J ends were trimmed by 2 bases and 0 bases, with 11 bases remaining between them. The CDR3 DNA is TGTGCCAGCAGTTTAGCGGGCACCCCCTCTGGAAACACCATATATTTT. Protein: CASSLAGTPSGNTIYF.

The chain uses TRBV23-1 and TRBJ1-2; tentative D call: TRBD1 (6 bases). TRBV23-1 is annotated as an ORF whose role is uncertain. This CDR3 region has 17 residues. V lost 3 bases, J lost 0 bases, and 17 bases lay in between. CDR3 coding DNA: TGCGCCAGCAGTCACGGGGGCGCCAGTCCCCCTAACTATGGCTACACCTTC. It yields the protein CASSHGGASPPNYGYTF.

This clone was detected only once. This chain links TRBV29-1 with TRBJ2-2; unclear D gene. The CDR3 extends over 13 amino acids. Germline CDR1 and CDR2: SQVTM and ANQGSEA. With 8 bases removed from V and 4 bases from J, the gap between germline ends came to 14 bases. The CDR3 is CSWQLSVTGELFF. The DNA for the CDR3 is TGCAGCTGGCAGTTAAGCGTCACCGGGGAGCTGTTTTTT.

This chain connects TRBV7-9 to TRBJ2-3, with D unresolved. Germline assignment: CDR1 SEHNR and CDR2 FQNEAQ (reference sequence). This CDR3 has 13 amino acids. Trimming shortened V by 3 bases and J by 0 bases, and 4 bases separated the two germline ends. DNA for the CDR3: TGTGCCAGCAGCTTCCCGAGCACAGATACGCAGTATTTT. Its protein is CASSFPSTDTQYF.

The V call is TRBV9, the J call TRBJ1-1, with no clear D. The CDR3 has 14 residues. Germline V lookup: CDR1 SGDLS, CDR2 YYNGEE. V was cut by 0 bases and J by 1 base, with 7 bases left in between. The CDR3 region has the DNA TGTGCCAGCAGCGTAGCTAGGTCGAACACTGAAGCTTTCTTT. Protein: CASSVARSNTEAFF.

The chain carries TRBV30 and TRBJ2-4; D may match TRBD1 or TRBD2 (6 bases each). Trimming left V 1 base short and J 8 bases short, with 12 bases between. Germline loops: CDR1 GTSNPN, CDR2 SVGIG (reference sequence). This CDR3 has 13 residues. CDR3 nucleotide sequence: TGTGCCTGGAGTGGCCTGGAGGGGGACATTCAGTACTTC. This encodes CAWSGLEGDIQYF. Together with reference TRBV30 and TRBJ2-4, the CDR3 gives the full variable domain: SQTIHQWPATLVQPVGSPLSLECTVEGTSNPNLYWYRQAAGRGLQLLFYSVGIGQISSEVPQNLSASRPQDRQFILSSKKLLLSDSGFYLCAWSGLEGDIQYFGAGTRLSVL.

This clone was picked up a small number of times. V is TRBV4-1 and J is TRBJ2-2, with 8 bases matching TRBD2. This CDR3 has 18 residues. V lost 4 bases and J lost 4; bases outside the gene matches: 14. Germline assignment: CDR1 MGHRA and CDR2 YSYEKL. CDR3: CASSPRWGGGPGTGELFF. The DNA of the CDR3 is TGCGCCAGCAGCCCCCGTTGGGGCGGGGGGCCGGGCACCGGGGAGCTGTTTTTT.

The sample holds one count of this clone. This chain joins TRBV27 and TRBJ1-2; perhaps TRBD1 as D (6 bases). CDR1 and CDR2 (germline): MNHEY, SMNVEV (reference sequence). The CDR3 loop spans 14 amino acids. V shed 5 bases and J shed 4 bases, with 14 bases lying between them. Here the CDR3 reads CASSPPDRTYGYTF. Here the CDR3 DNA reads TGTGCCAGCAGTCCTCCAGACAGGACCTATGGCTACACCTTC.

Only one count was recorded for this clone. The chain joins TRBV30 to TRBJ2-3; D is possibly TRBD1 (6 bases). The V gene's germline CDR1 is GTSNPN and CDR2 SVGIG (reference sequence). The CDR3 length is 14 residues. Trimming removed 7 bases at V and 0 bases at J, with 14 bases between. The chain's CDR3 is CASQLQGSTDTQYF. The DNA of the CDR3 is TGTGCCTCCCAATTACAGGGAAGCACAGATACGCAGTATTTT.

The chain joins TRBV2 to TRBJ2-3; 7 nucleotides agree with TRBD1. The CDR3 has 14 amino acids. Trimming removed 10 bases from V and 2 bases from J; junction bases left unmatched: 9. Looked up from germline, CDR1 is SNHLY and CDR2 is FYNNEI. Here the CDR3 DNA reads TGTGCCATTCCCGGGACAGACCTCACAGATACGCAGTATTTT. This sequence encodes CAIPGTDLTDTQYF.

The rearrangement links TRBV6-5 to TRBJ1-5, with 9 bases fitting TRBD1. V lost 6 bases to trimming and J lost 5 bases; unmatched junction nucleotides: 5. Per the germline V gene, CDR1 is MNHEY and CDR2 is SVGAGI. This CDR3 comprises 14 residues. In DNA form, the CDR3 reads TGTGCCAGCAGGGGGACAGGGAGGGATCAGCCCCAGCATTTT. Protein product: CASRGTGRDQPQHF.

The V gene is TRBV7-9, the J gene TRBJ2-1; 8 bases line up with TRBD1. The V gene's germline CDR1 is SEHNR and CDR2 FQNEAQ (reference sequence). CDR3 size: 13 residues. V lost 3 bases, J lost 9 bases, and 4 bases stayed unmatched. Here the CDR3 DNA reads TGTGCCAGCAGCTTGTCAGGGGGCGGTGAGCAGTTCTTC. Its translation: CASSLSGGGEQFF.

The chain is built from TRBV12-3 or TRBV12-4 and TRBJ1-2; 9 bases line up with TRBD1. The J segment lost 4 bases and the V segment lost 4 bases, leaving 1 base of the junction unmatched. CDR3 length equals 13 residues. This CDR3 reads CASSSTGGYGYTF. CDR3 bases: TGTGCCAGCAGTTCGACAGGGGGCTATGGCTACACCTTC.

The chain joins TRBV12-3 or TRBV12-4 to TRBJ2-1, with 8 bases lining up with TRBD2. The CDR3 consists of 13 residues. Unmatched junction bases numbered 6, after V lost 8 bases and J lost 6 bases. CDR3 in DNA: TGTGCCAGCCGGGACGGGAGGGTCAATGAGCAGTTCTTC. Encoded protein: CASRDGRVNEQFF.

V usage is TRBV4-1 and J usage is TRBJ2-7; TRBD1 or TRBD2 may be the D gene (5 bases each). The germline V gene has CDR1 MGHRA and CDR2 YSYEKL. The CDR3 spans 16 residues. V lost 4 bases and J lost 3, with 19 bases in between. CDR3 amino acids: CASSRPSGRTSYEQYF. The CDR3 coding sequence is TGCGCCAGCAGCCGCCCTTCGGGGCGGACCAGCTACGAGCAGTACTTC.

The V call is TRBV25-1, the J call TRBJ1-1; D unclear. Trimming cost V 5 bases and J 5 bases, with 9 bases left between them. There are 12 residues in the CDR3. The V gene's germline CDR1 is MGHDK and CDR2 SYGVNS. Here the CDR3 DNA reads TGTGCCAGCAGTAATCCAGGAACTGAAGCTTTCTTT. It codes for CASSNPGTEAFF. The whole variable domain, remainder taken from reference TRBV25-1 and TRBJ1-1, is EADIYQTPRYLVIGTGKKITLECSQTMGHDKMYWYQQDPGMELHLIHYSYGVNSTEKGDLSSESTVSRIRTEHFPLTLESARPSHTSQYLCASSNPGTEAFFGQGTRLTVV.

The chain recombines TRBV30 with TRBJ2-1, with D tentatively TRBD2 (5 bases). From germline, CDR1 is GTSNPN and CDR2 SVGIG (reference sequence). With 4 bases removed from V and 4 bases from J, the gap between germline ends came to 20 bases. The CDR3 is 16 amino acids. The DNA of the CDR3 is TGTGCCTGGAACCCCCTCGGAGCAGCGGCTTACAATGAGCAGTTCTTC. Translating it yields CAWNPLGAAAYNEQFF.

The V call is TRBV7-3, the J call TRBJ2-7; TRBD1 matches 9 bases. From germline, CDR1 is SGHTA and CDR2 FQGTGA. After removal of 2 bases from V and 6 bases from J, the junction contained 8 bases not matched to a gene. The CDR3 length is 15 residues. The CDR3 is CASSLGPGQGLEQYF. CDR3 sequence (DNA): TGTGCCAGCAGCTTAGGCCCGGGACAGGGCCTCGAGCAGTACTTC.

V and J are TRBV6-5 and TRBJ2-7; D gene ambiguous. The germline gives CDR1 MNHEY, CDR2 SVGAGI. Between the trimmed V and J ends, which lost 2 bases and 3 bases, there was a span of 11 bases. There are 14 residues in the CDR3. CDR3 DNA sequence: TGTGCCAGCAGTTACGAATCTCTCGGCTACGAGCAGTACTTC. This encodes CASSYESLGYEQYF.

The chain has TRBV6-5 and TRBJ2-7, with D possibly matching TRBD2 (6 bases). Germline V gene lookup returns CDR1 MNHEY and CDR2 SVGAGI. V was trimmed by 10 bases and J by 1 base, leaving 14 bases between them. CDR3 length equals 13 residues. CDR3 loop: CATRTLASYEQYF. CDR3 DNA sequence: TGTGCCACCCGAACACTAGCATCCTACGAGCAGTACTTC.

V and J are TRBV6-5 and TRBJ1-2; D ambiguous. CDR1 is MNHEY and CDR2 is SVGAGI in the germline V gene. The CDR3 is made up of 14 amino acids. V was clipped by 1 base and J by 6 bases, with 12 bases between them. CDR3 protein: CASSYYAGGDGYTF. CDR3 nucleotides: TGTGCCAGCAGTTACTACGCAGGAGGAGATGGCTACACCTTC.